The sequence of this T cell receptor (beta chain) was determined in a study of blood T cell repertoires in COVID-19. Overall study: T cells, B-cell-depleted T cells, or PBMCs provided the cDNA or gDNA that served as material.

This clone has just a few counts. The repertoire was sequenced with immunoSEQ multiplex PCR; TCRdb's copy has only in-frame clones and lacks some. The table shows around 140,000 clones, with more than 75% occurring only once. From germline, CDR1 is LNHDA and CDR2 SQIVND (reference sequence). With 7 bases clipped from V and 7 bases from J, the junction kept 10 bases outside the gene matches. The CDR3 length is 15 residues. The chain combines TRBV19 with TRBJ1-6; 7 bases are shared with TRBD1. Source material: peripheral blood. The receptor's source is a human donor in a cohort sampled during active COVID-19. CDR3 sequence: CASTPTGIMNSPLHF. CDR3 nucleotides: TGTGCCAGTACCCCGACAGGGATTATGAATTCACCCCTCCACTTT.